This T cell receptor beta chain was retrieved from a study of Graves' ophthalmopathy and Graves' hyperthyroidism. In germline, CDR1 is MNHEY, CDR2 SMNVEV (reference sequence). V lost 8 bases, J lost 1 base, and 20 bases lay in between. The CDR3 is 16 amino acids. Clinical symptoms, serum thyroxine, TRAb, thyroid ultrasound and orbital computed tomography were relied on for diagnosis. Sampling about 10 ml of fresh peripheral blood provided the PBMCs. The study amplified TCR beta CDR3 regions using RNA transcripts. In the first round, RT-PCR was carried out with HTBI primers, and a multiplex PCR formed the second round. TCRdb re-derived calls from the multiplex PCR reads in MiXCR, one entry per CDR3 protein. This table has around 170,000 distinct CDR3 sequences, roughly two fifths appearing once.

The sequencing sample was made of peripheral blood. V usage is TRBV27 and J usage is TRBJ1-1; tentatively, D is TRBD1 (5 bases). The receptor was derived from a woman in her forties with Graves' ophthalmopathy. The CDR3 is CASVPWASGENTEAFF. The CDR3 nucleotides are TGTGCCAGCGTCCCCTGGGCTTCGGGGGAGAACACTGAAGCTTTCTTT.